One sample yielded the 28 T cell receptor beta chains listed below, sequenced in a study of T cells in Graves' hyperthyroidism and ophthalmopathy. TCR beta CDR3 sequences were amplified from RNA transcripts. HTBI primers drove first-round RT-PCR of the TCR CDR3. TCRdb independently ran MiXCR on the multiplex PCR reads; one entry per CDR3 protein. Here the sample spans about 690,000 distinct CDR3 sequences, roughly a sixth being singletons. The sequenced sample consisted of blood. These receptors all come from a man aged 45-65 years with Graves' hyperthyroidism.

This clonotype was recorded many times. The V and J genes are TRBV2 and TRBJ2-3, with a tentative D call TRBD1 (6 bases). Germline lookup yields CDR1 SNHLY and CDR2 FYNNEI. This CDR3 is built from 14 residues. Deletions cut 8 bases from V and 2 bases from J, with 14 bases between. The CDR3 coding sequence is TGTGCCAGCTCCAATGGACAGCACACAGATACGCAGTATTTT. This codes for CASSNGQHTDTQYF.

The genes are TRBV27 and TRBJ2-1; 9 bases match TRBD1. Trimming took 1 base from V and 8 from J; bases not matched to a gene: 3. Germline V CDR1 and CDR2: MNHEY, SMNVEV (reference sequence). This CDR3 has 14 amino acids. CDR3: CASSLWDRDHEQFF. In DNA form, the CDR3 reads TGTGCCAGCAGTTTATGGGACAGGGATCATGAGCAGTTCTTC.

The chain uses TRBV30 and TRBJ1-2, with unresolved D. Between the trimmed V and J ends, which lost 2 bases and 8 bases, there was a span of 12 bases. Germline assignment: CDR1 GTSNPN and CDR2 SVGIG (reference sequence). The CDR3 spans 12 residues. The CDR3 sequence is CAWSRNPPGYTF. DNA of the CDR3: TGTGCCTGGAGTCGAAATCCTCCAGGCTACACCTTC.

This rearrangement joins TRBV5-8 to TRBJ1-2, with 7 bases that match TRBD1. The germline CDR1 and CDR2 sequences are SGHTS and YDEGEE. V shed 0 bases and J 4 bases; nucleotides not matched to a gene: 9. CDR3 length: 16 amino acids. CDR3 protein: CASSLGFGTAFYGYTF. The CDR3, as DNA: TGTGCCAGCAGCTTGGGTTTCGGGACAGCGTTCTATGGCTACACCTTC.

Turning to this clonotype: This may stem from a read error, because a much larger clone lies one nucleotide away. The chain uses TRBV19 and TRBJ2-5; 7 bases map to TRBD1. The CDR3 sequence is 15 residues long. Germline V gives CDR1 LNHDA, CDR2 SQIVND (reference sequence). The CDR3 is CASTGLGQPQEAQYF. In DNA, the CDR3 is TGTGCCAGTACGGGATTGGGACAGCCCCAAGAGGCCCAGTACTTC.

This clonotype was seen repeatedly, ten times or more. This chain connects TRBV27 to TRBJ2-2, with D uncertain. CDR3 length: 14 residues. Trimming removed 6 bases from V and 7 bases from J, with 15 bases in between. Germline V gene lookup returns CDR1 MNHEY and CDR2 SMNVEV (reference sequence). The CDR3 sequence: CASREIHRIGELFF. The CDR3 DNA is TGTGCCAGCAGAGAGATTCATAGGATCGGGGAGCTGTTTTTT.

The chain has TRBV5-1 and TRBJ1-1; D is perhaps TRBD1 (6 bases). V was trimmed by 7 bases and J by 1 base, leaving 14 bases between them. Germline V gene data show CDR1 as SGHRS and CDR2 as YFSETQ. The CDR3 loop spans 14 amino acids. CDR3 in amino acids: CASQDLQGNTEAFF. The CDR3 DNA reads TGCGCCAGCCAGGACTTACAGGGGAACACTGAAGCTTTCTTT.

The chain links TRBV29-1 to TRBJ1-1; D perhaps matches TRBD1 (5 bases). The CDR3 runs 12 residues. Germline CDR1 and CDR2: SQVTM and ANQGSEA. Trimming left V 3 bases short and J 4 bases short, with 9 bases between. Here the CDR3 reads CSVEGGGTEAFF. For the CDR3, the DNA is TGCAGCGTTGAGGGGGGGGGCACTGAAGCTTTCTTT.

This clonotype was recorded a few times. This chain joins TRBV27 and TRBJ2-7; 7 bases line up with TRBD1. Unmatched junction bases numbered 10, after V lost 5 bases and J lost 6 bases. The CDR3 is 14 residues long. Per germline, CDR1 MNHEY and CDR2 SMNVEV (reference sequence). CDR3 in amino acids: CASSPDLTGFEQYF. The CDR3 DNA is TGTGCCAGCAGTCCGGACCTGACAGGGTTCGAGCAGTACTTC.

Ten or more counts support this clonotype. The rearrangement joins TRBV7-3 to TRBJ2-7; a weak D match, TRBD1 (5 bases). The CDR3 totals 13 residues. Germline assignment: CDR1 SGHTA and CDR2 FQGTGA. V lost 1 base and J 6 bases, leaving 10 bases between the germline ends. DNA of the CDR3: TGTGCCAGCAGCTTAATGGGGCTTTCCGAGCAGTACTTC. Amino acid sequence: CASSLMGLSEQYF.

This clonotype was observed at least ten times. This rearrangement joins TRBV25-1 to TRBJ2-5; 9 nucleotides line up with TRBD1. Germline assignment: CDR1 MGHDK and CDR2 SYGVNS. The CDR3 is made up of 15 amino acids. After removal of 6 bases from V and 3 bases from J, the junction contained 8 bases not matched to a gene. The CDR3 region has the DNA TGTGCCAGCAGCGAACCGGGGACAGGGAAAGAGACCCAGTACTTC. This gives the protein CASSEPGTGKETQYF.

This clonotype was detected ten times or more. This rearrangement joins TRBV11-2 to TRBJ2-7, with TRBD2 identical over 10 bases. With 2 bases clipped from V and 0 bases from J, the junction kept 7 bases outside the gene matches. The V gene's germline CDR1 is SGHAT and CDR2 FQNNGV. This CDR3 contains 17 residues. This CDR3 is CASSLTVLAGSSYEQYF. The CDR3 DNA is TGTGCCAGCAGCTTAACCGTACTAGCGGGAAGCTCCTACGAGCAGTACTTC.

CDR3 loop: CASSAPGTGGISDIQYF. DNA for the CDR3: TGTGCCAGCAGCGCGCCCGGGACAGGGGGTATTTCGGACATTCAGTACTTC. This chain joins TRBV7-3 and TRBJ2-4; 11 nucleotides agree with TRBD1. In germline, CDR1 is SGHTA, CDR2 FQGTGA. CDR3 length: 17 residues. Losses at the gene ends were 5 bases for V and 8 bases for J; bases not matched to a gene: 14.

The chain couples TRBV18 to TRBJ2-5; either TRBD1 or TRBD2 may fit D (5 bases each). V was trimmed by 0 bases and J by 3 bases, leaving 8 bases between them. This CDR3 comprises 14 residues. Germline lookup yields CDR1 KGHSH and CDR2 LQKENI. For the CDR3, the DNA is TGTGCCAGCTCACCACCGGGACCTAAAGAGACCCAGTACTTC. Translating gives CASSPPGPKETQYF. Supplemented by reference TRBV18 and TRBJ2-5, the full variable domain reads NAGVMQNPRHLVRRRGQEARLRCSPMKGHSHVYWYRQLPEEGLKFMVYLQKENIIDESGMPKERFSAEFPKEGPSILRIQQVVRGDSAAYFCASSPPGPKETQYFGPGTRLLVL.

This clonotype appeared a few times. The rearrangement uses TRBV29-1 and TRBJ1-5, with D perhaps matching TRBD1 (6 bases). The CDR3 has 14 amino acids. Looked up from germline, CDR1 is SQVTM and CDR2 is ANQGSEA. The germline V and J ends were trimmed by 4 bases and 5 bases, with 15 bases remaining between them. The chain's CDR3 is CSVAAGAGDQPQHF. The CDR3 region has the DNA TGCAGCGTTGCCGCGGGGGCGGGTGATCAGCCCCAGCATTTT.

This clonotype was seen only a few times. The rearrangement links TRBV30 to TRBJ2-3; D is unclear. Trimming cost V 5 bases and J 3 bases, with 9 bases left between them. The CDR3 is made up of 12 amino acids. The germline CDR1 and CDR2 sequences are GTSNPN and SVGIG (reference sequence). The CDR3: CAWDRGTDTQYF. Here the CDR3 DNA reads TGTGCCTGGGACCGCGGAACAGATACGCAGTATTTT.

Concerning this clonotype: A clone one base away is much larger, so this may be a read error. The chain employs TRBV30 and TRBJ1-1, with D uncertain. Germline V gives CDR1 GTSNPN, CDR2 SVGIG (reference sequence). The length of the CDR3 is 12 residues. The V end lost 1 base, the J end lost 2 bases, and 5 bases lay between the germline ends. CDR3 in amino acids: CAWSAENTEAFF. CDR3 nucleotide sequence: TGTGCCTGGAGTGCGGAAAACACTGAAGCTTTCTTT. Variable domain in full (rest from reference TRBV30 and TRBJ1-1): SQTIHQWPATLVQPVGSPLSLECTVEGTSNPNLYWYRQAAGRGLQLLFYSVGIGQISSEVPQNLSASRPQDRQFILSSKKLLLSDSGFYLCAWSAENTEAFFGQGTRLTVV.

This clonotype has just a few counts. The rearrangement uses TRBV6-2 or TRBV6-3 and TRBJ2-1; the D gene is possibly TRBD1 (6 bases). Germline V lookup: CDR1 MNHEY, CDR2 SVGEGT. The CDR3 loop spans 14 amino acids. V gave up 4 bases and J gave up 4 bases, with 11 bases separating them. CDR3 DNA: TGTGCCAGCAGTTTTCACCAGGGGTACAATGAGCAGTTCTTC. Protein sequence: CASSFHQGYNEQFF.

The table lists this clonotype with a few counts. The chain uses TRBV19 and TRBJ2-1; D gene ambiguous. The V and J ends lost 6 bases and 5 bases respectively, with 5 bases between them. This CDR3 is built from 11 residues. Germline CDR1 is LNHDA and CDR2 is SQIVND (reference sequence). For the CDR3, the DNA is TGTGCCAGTAGGGATAACAATGAGCAGTTCTTC. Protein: CASRDNNEQFF. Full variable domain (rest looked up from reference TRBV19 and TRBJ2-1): DGGITQSPKYLFRKEGQNVTLSCEQNLNHDAMYWYRQDPGQGLRLIYYSQIVNDFQKGDIAEGYSVSREKKESFPLTVTSAQKNPTAFYLCASRDNNEQFFGPGTRLTVL.

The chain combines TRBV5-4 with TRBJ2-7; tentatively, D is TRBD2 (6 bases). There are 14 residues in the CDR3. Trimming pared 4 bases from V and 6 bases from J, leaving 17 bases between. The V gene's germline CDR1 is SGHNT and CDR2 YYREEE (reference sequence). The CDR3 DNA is TGTGCCAGCAGCAAAACTGGACTACTCGTCGAGCAGTACTTC. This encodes CASSKTGLLVEQYF.

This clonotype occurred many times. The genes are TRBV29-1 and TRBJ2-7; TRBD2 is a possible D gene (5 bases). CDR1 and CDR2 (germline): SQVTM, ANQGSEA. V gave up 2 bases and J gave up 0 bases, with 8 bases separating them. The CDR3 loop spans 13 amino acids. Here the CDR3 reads CSVELADSYEQYF. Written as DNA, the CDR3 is TGCAGCGTTGAACTAGCCGACTCCTACGAGCAGTACTTC.

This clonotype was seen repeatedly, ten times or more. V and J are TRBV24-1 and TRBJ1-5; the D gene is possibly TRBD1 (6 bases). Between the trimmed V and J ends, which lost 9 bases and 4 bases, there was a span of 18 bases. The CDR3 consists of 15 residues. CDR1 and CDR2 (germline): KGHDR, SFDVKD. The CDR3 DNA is TGTGCCACCGGAAGCGGACAGAGGGGTAATCAGCCCCAGCATTTT. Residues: CATGSGQRGNQPQHF.

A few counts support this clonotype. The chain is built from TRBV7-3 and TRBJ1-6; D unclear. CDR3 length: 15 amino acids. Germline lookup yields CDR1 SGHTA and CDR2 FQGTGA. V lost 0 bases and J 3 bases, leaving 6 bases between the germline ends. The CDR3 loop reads CASSLTAGYNSPLHF. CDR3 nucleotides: TGTGCCAGCAGCTTAACGGCAGGCTATAATTCACCCCTCCACTTT.

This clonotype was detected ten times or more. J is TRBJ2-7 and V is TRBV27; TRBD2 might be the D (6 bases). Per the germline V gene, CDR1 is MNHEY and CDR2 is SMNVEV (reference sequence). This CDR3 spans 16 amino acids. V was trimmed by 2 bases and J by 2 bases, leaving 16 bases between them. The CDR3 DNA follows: TGTGCCAGCAGTTTACAAGCGGGCTTACACACCTACGAGCAGTACTTC. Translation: CASSLQAGLHTYEQYF.

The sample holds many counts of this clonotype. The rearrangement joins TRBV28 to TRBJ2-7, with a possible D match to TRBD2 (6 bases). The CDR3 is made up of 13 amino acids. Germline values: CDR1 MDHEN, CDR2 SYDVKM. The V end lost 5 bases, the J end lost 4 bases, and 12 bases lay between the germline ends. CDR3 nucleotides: TGTGCCAGCAGTGCCTCGGGAGCGTACGAGCAGTACTTC. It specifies CASSASGAYEQYF.

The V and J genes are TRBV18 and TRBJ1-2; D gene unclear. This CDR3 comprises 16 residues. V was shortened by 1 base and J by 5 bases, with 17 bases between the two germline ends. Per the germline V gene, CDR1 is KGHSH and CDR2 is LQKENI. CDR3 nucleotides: TGTGCCAGCTCACCACGGGGATCCTGGGCAGTTTATGGCTACACCTTC. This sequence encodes CASSPRGSWAVYGYTF.

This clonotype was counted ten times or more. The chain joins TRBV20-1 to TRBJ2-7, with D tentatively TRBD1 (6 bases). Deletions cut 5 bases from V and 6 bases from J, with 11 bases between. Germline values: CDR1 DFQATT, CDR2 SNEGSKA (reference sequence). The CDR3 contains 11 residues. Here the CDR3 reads CSAPGVGEQYF. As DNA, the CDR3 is TGCAGTGCTCCAGGGGTCGGCGAGCAGTACTTC.

The CDR3 reads CASSSEGLNYGYTF. The CDR3 DNA follows: TGTGCCAGCAGTTCCGAGGGACTTAACTATGGCTACACCTTC. The chain has TRBV5-4 and TRBJ1-2; D might be TRBD1 (5 bases). The V gene lost 5 bases and the J gene lost 1 base, with 12 bases spanning the gap. CDR3 length equals 14 residues. CDR1 SGHNT and CDR2 YYREEE come from the germline V gene (reference sequence).